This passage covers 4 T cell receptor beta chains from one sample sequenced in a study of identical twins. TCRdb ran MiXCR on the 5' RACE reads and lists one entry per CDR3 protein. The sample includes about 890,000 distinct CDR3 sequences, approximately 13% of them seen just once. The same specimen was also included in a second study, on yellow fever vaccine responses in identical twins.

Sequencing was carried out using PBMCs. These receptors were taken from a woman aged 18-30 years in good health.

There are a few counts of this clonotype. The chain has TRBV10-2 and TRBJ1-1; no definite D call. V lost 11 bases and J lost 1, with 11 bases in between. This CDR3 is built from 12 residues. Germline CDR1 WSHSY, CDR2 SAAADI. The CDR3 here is CAARRQNTEAFF. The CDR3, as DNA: TGCGCCGCCCGTAGACAGAACACTGAAGCTTTCTTT.

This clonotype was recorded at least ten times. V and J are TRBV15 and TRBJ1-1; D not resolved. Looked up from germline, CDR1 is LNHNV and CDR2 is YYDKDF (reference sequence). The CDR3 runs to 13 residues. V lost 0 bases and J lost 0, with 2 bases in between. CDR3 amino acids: CATSREMNTEAFF. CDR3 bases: TGTGCCACCAGCAGAGAAATGAACACTGAAGCTTTCTTT.

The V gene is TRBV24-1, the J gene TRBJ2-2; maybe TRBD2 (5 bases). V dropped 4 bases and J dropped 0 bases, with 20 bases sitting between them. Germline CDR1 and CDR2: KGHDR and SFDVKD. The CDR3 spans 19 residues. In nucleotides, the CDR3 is TGTGCCACCAGTGAGAAGCCGGGGTTTTTGACCGCGAACACCGGGGAGCTGTTTTTT. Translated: CATSEKPGFLTANTGELFF.

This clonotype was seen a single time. The DNA of the CDR3 is TGTGCCAGCAGCTTCACCGGGACAGGGGACGAGCAGTTCTTC. Its protein is CASSFTGTGDEQFF. The rearrangement links TRBV7-6 to TRBJ2-1; 10 bases are a match to TRBD1. V lost 3 bases to trimming and J lost 10 bases; unmatched junction nucleotides: 6. Germline assignment: CDR1 SGHVS and CDR2 FNYEAQ. CDR3 length: 14 residues.